This passage covers 9 T cell receptor beta chains from one sample sequenced in a study of T cell changes during pregnancy in multiple sclerosis. The repertoire was sequenced with immunoSEQ multiplex PCR; TCRdb's copy has only in-frame clones and lacks some. The table has some 85,000 clones, about 94% seen once. The source material was peripheral blood, sampled in the third trimester of pregnancy. These receptors were obtained from a female donor with multiple sclerosis, enrolled in a pregnancy study.

This sequence joins TRBV18 and TRBJ2-7; TRBD1 aligns across 8 bases. Germline trimming cut 6 bases from V and 2 bases from J; bases unmatched to any gene: 6. Germline V lookup: CDR1 KGHSH, CDR2 LQKENI. The CDR3 length is 14 residues. CDR3 DNA sequence: TGTGCCAGCTCGTACCGGGACAGGACCTACGAGCAGTACTTC. Translated: CASSYRDRTYEQYF.

The rearrangement joins TRBV30 to TRBJ2-7; 11 bases fit TRBD1. With V trimmed by 0 bases and J by 3 bases, 7 bases remained unmatched. Germline CDR1 is GTSNPN and CDR2 is SVGIG (reference sequence). This CDR3 region has 16 residues. The CDR3 DNA follows: TGTGCCTGGAGTGTCCTAGGGACAGGGGGGAACTACGAGCAGTACTTC. Its translation: CAWSVLGTGGNYEQYF.

The chain employs TRBV5-1 and TRBJ2-1; 9 bases map to TRBD2. Trimming cost V 0 bases and J 6 bases; bases outside gene matches: 7. The V gene's germline CDR1 is SGHRS and CDR2 YFSETQ. The CDR3 totals 16 residues. The CDR3 region is CASSLELSGSGNEQFF. The CDR3 DNA follows: TGCGCCAGCAGCTTGGAGCTTAGCGGGAGTGGCAATGAGCAGTTCTTC. Variable domain in full (rest from reference TRBV5-1 and TRBJ2-1): KAGVTQTPRYLIKTRGQQVTLSCSPISGHRSVSWYQQTPGQGLQFLFEYFSETQRNKGNFPGRFSGRQFSNSRSEMNVSTLELGDSALYLCASSLELSGSGNEQFFGPGTRLTVL.

This chain links TRBV6-6 with TRBJ1-2; unclear D gene. V was cut by 6 bases and J by 2 bases, with 7 bases left in between. The CDR3 is 12 amino acids. Germline V gives CDR1 MNHNY, CDR2 SVGAGI (reference sequence). CDR3 protein: CASSSGNYGYTF. DNA of the CDR3: TGTGCCAGCAGCTCGGGGAACTATGGCTACACCTTC.

The V gene is TRBV19, the J gene TRBJ1-5, with a tentative D call TRBD1 (5 bases). CDR1 is LNHDA, CDR2 SQIVND, per germline (reference sequence). The V gene lost 3 bases and the J gene lost 1 base, with 13 bases spanning the gap. The CDR3 is made up of 16 amino acids. CDR3 region: CASSILGRGSNQPQHF. Written as DNA, the CDR3 is TGTGCCAGTAGTATCCTGGGGCGAGGAAGCAATCAGCCCCAGCATTTT.

This clone was picked up one time. The chain links TRBV6-1 to TRBJ2-1; perhaps TRBD2 as D (6 bases). Per the germline V gene, CDR1 is MNHNS and CDR2 is SASEGT. The V gene lost 8 bases and the J gene lost 2 bases, with 16 bases spanning the gap. The CDR3 totals 15 residues. CDR3 nucleotide sequence: TGTGCCAGCGATATTTGGGGAGGCACCTACAATGAGCAGTTCTTC. The encoded protein is CASDIWGGTYNEQFF.

V gene TRBV7-8 combines with J gene TRBJ1-5, with D possibly matching TRBD1 (6 bases). This CDR3 region has 16 residues. The V end was cut by 1 base, the J end by 7 bases, with 17 bases between. The germline V gene encodes CDR1 SGHVS and CDR2 FQNEAQ. Here the CDR3 DNA reads TGTGCCAGCAGCTTAGGGGCTCACAGGGTAATCCAGCCCCAGCATTTT. This codes for CASSLGAHRVIQPQHF.

The chain uses TRBV6-5 and TRBJ2-7; D is perhaps TRBD2 (6 bases). This CDR3 is built from 15 residues. CDR1 MNHEY and CDR2 SVGAGI come from the germline V gene. The V and J ends lost 0 bases and 0 bases respectively, with 9 bases between them. DNA for the CDR3: TGTGCCAGCAGTTACTCAGGGGACTCCTCCTACGAGCAGTACTTC. It codes for CASSYSGDSSYEQYF.

The rearrangement joins TRBV5-1 to TRBJ2-7, with 7 bases identical to TRBD1. This CDR3 has 14 amino acids. The V gene end was trimmed by 4 bases and the J gene end by 3 bases; junction bases not matched to a gene: 7. Germline V gene sequence: CDR1 SGHRS, CDR2 YFSETQ. The CDR3 bases are TGCGCCAGCAGCCCGCAAACAGGGGACTACGAGCAGTACTTC. Encoded protein: CASSPQTGDYEQYF.